These 27 T cell receptor beta chains were sequenced from one sample in a study of PD-L1 blockade in urothelial cancer. TCRdb's table, derived via immunoSEQ multiplex PCR, lists solely in-frame clones and lacks some. The sample has some 84,000 clones, around 80% seen once; the top ten hold roughly 9.5%. This specimen consisted of PBMCs, obtained around atezolizumab (anti-PD-L1) treatment. Receptors originate from a man aged 65 to 85 with urothelial cancer.

The gene calls are TRBV27 and TRBJ2-5, with D perhaps TRBD2 (6 bases). Germline CDR1 reads MNHEY; CDR2 reads SMNVEV (reference sequence). The CDR3 has 13 residues. Trimming pared 2 bases from V and 7 bases from J, leaving 11 bases between. This chain's CDR3 is CASSLKGTGTQYF. The DNA of the CDR3 is TGTGCCAGCAGTTTAAAGGGGACTGGGACCCAGTACTTC.

The chain joins TRBV12-2 to TRBJ2-4; TRBD1 is the table's D call and was not checked against the DNA. TRBV12-2 is a documented pseudogene. The CDR3 length is 15 residues. Here the CDR3 reads CASRSTPRGKNIQYF. Here the CDR3 DNA reads TGTGCAAGTCGCTCGACGCCAAGGGGCAAAAACATTCAGTACTTC.

V is TRBV19 and J is TRBJ1-1; maybe TRBD1 (6 bases). CDR1 is LNHDA, CDR2 SQIVND, per germline (reference sequence). The CDR3 spans 14 residues. V lost 4 bases, J lost 0 bases, and 9 bases lay in between. In DNA, the CDR3 is TGTGCCAGTAGTAACAGGGAGATGAACACTGAAGCTTTCTTT. Its protein product is CASSNREMNTEAFF.

The chain carries TRBV5-8 and TRBJ2-2; D perhaps matches TRBD2 (5 bases). CDR1 and CDR2 (germline): SGHTS, YDEGEE. There are 15 residues in the CDR3. V shed 6 bases and J shed 4 bases, with 16 bases lying between them. DNA for the CDR3: TGTGCCAGCACCAGACGGGGAAGAATCACCGGGGAGCTGTTTTTT. Translated, it gives CASTRRGRITGELFF.

CDR3: CSVGQGGNTIYF. DNA for the CDR3: TGCAGCGTTGGACAGGGAGGAAACACCATATATTTT. The chain combines TRBV29-1 with TRBJ1-3; 7 bases match TRBD1. With V trimmed by 4 bases and J by 4 bases, 1 base remained unmatched. This CDR3 is 12 amino acids long. The germline CDR1 and CDR2 sequences are SQVTM and ANQGSEA.

The chain uses TRBV4-2 and TRBJ1-1; D perhaps matches TRBD1 (6 bases). Germline CDR1 reads LGHNA; CDR2 reads YNFKEQ. Trimming cost V 7 bases and J 4 bases, with 16 bases left between them. The CDR3 consists of 14 residues. Here the CDR3 reads CASNTRGGGTEAFF. CDR3 DNA sequence: TGTGCCAGCAACACCAGGGGCGGGGGCACTGAAGCTTTCTTT.

Only a few counts were recorded for this clone. CDR3 sequence (DNA): TGCGCCAGCAGCTTGGCCCTCAGGGGGAGCTACGAGCAGTACTTC. It translates to CASSLALRGSYEQYF. The V call is TRBV5-1, the J call TRBJ2-7; TRBD1 agrees at 7 bases. V lost 0 bases and J lost 3; bases outside the gene matches: 6. The CDR3 runs to 15 residues. Germline lookup yields CDR1 SGHRS and CDR2 YFSETQ.

The chain combines TRBV5-4 with TRBJ2-7; 8 bases agree with TRBD1. Germline CDR1 reads SGHNT; CDR2 reads YYREEE (reference sequence). Trimming at V came to 9 bases and at J to 5 bases, leaving 10 bases not matched to a gene. The CDR3 loop spans 13 amino acids. The CDR3 nucleotides read TGTGCCACCCAGGGGGCCCTGTTGGACGAGCAGTACTTC. Translated, it gives CATQGALLDEQYF.

V and J are TRBV9 and TRBJ2-3, with 12 positions matching TRBD2. The CDR3 is 17 amino acids. Germline CDR1 SGDLS, CDR2 YYNGEE. Trimming cost V 0 bases and J 3 bases; bases outside gene matches: 5. This chain's CDR3 is CASSVEPSGRVTDTQYF. In DNA form, the CDR3 reads TGTGCCAGCAGCGTAGAACCTAGCGGGAGGGTTACAGATACGCAGTATTTT.

The DNA for the CDR3 is TGCGCCAGCAGCTTGGGCCTTACCGGGACAGGCGACGAGCAGTACTTC. Translation: CASSLGLTGTGDEQYF. The gene calls are TRBV5-1 and TRBJ2-7; 8 nucleotides agree with TRBD1. V trimming: 0 bases; J trimming: 5 bases; junction bases outside the gene matches: 10. Germline V gene lookup returns CDR1 SGHRS and CDR2 YFSETQ. The CDR3 loop spans 16 amino acids.

This clone was observed a handful of times. The CDR3 DNA reads TGCAGCGTTGAGGCGGCGAGCTCCTACAATGAGCAGTTCTTC. It yields the protein CSVEAASSYNEQFF. This chain links TRBV29-1 with TRBJ2-1; D remains ambiguous. The germline V gene has CDR1 SQVTM and CDR2 ANQGSEA. CDR3 length: 14 residues. Trimming pared 3 bases from V and 0 bases from J, leaving 9 bases between.

The chain employs TRBV9 and TRBJ1-3; no reliable D call. The CDR3 sequence is 13 residues long. Germline V gene sequence: CDR1 SGDLS, CDR2 YYNGEE. The chain's CDR3 is CASGVLAGNTIYF. In DNA, the CDR3 is TGTGCATCCGGGGTATTGGCAGGAAACACCATATATTTT. Supplemented by reference TRBV9 and TRBJ1-3, the full variable domain reads DSGVTQTPKHLITATGQRVTLRCSPRSGDLSVYWYQQSLDQGLQFLIQYYNGEERAKGNILERFSAQQFPDLHSELNLSSLELGDSALYFCASGVLAGNTIYFGEGSWLTVV.

This CDR3 is CASRIDRVRNYGYTF. DNA of the CDR3: TGTGCCAGCAGGATAGACAGGGTGCGTAACTATGGCTACACCTTC. The V call is TRBV2, the J call TRBJ1-2; 7 bases are shared with TRBD1. The CDR3 sequence is 15 residues long. Germline lookup yields CDR1 SNHLY and CDR2 FYNNEI. The trim removed 6 bases at V and 1 base at J, leaving 8 bases unmatched.

V usage is TRBV7-8 and J usage is TRBJ1-2; the match to TRBD1 covers 7 bases. The CDR3 runs 14 residues. V shed 5 bases and J 3 bases; nucleotides not matched to a gene: 6. The V gene's germline CDR1 is SGHVS and CDR2 FQNEAQ. The CDR3 nucleotides are TGTGCCAGCAGCCGACAGGGCGCAGACTATGGCTACACCTTC. Protein sequence: CASSRQGADYGYTF.

The rearrangement joins TRBV4-2 to TRBJ2-3; D is perhaps TRBD2 (7 bases). CDR3 length: 17 residues. Trimming pared 0 bases from V and 5 bases from J, leaving 18 bases between. Per germline, CDR1 LGHNA and CDR2 YNFKEQ. The chain's CDR3 is CASSQDWGGGRKDTQYF. The CDR3 DNA sequence: TGTGCCAGCAGCCAAGACTGGGGGGGCGGTAGGAAAGATACGCAGTATTTT.

In its sample, this clone was seen once. This chain uses TRBV30 with TRBJ2-3, with D perhaps matching TRBD2 (6 bases). Trimming removed 1 base from V and 2 bases from J, with 7 bases in between. The CDR3 is 13 residues long. Germline V CDR1 and CDR2: GTSNPN, SVGIG (reference sequence). Written as DNA, the CDR3 is TGTGCCTGGAGTGGCGGGGACACAGATACGCAGTATTTT. Residues: CAWSGGDTDTQYF.

This chain uses TRBV4-1 with TRBJ2-1; weak D call: TRBD1 (5 bases). Germline V gene lookup returns CDR1 MGHRA and CDR2 YSYEKL. The V and J ends lost 1 base and 0 bases respectively, with 13 bases between them. This CDR3 is 17 amino acids long. The CDR3 DNA follows: TGCGCCAGCAGCCAAGTAAAGCAGGGAAGCTCCTACAATGAGCAGTTCTTC. The encoded protein is CASSQVKQGSSYNEQFF.

This clone showed up just once. This chain links TRBV5-1 with TRBJ2-1; a possible D gene is TRBD2 (6 bases). The CDR3 is 16 residues long. V dropped 0 bases and J dropped 0 bases, with 10 bases sitting between them. Germline V gene sequence: CDR1 SGHRS, CDR2 YFSETQ. The CDR3 DNA is TGCGCCAGCAGCTTGGAAGGGCGGGACTCCTACAATGAGCAGTTCTTC. Translation: CASSLEGRDSYNEQFF.

The gene calls are TRBV10-3 and TRBJ2-1, with a weak D call TRBD1 (5 bases). This CDR3 has 12 amino acids. CDR1 ENHRY and CDR2 SYGVKD come from the germline V gene. Trimming stripped 4 bases from V and 7 bases from J, with 8 bases between. The CDR3 spells CAISGTGNEQFF. CDR3 coding DNA: TGTGCCATCAGTGGAACAGGAAATGAGCAGTTCTTC.

The V call is TRBV10-2, the J call TRBJ2-1; 9 positions agree with TRBD2. The germline V gene encodes CDR1 WSHSY and CDR2 SAAADI. The CDR3 runs to 15 residues. V shed 5 bases and J 3 bases; nucleotides not matched to a gene: 5. The CDR3 sequence is CASSRGTSSYNEQFF. CDR3 DNA: TGCGCCAGCAGTCGGGGGACTAGCAGCTACAATGAGCAGTTCTTC.

The genes are TRBV19 and TRBJ2-6, with a tentative D call TRBD1 (5 bases). Germline V gene lookup returns CDR1 LNHDA and CDR2 SQIVND (reference sequence). Between the trimmed V and J ends, which lost 4 bases and 0 bases, there was a span of 10 bases. This CDR3 contains 16 residues. This CDR3 is CASSRGQLSGANVLTF. CDR3 DNA: TGTGCCAGTAGTAGGGGCCAGCTCTCTGGGGCCAACGTCCTGACTTTC.

The J gene is TRBJ1-5, the V gene TRBV25-1, with 12 nucleotides matching TRBD1. The germline CDR1 and CDR2 sequences are MGHDK and SYGVNS. The CDR3 loop spans 18 amino acids. V trimming: 3 bases; J trimming: 2 bases; junction bases outside the gene matches: 8. The CDR3 nucleotides read TGTGCCAGCAGTGAGTCCGGGACAGGGGGCATAGGCAATCAGCCCCAGCATTTT. Amino acids: CASSESGTGGIGNQPQHF.

V and J are TRBV7-9 and TRBJ2-7; 9 bases agree with TRBD2. In germline, CDR1 is SEHNR, CDR2 FQNEAQ (reference sequence). This CDR3 has 14 amino acids. V shed 4 bases, J shed 3 bases, and the junction held 4 bases outside the gene matches. CDR3 in amino acids: CASSSLAGSYEQYF. CDR3 nucleotides: TGTGCCAGCAGCTCGCTAGCGGGGAGCTACGAGCAGTACTTC.

The rearrangement joins TRBV13 to TRBJ1-3; 8 bases are shared with TRBD1. Germline V gene lookup returns CDR1 PRHDT and CDR2 FYEKMQ (reference sequence). V lost 5 bases and J lost 1; bases outside the gene matches: 13. The CDR3 totals 18 residues. The CDR3 loop reads CASSRRQGYQLSGNTIYF. Here the CDR3 DNA reads TGTGCCAGCAGCCGACGACAGGGGTATCAGTTATCTGGAAACACCATATATTTT.

This rearrangement joins TRBV30 to TRBJ1-1, with D unresolved. V was shortened by 3 bases and J by 5 bases, with 16 bases between the two germline ends. Germline V gene data show CDR1 as GTSNPN and CDR2 as SVGIG (reference sequence). The CDR3 is 14 amino acids. For the CDR3, the DNA is TGTGCCTGGAGCGGTTCGAGTGGGAGGACTGAAGCTTTCTTT. Its translation is CAWSGSSGRTEAFF. The entire variable domain, with the rest obtained from reference TRBV30 and TRBJ1-1, is as follows: SQTIHQWPATLVQPVGSPLSLECTVEGTSNPNLYWYRQAAGRGLQLLFYSVGIGQISSEVPQNLSASRPQDRQFILSSKKLLLSDSGFYLCAWSGSSGRTEAFFGQGTRLTVV.

This clone was picked up a small number of times. V gene TRBV6-1 combines with J gene TRBJ2-2; D ambiguous. Trimming removed 6 bases at V and 1 base at J, with 6 bases between. The CDR3 extends over 13 amino acids. Germline V gene sequence: CDR1 MNHNS, CDR2 SASEGT. The CDR3 protein is CASRAGNTGELFF. CDR3 nucleotides: TGTGCCAGCAGAGCAGGGAACACCGGGGAGCTGTTTTTT.

This clone has only a few counts. J is TRBJ1-5 and V is TRBV10-3, with 8 nucleotides matching TRBD1. The CDR3 covers 13 residues. CDR1 ENHRY and CDR2 SYGVKD come from the germline V gene. The junction had 1 base not matched to a gene; V was cut back by 4 bases and J by 5 bases. The CDR3 spells CAISATGDQPQHF. In DNA form, the CDR3 reads TGTGCCATCAGTGCGACAGGGGATCAGCCCCAGCATTTT.